The present entry profiles one T cell receptor (beta chain) with its context. Its antigen is not known. Germline V gene data show CDR1 as SGHAT and CDR2 as FQNNGV. CDR3 size: 14 residues. Trimming left V 0 bases short and J 15 bases short, with 18 bases between. It was around 9 milliliters of peripheral blood that were drawn from each donor. This record comes from a study of blood T cells in healthy people across ages. Study observations and caveats: Age brought a roughly linear fall in TCR beta diversity measured per million T cells.

Primed by a sample-barcoded 5' primer and a J-beta primer mix, a second PCR proceeded for about 7 to 11 cycles. The template-switch adaptor was a 5' adaptor with 12 random nucleotides. It tagged each cDNA molecule. Each CDR3 protein gets one entry after TCRdb re-called the 5' RACE reads with MiXCR. This sample has about 1.7 million distinct CDR3 sequences, with 28% found just once. This chain links TRBV11-2 with TRBJ2-1; unclear D gene. Sequenced: blood. The TCR originated in a woman aged 25 to 39 in good health. The CDR3 loop is CASSLEGKPKGAFF. DNA for the CDR3: TGTGCCAGCAGCTTAGAGGGCAAGCCCAAAGGTGCGTTCTTC.